A selection of T cell receptor beta chains follows, all from one sample in a study of T cell changes during pregnancy in multiple sclerosis. Assay used: immunoSEQ multiplex PCR; TCRdb lists only in-frame clones, some missing. Of some 70,000 clones in the sample, over 75% were seen once. The material was CD8+ T cells from peripheral blood mononuclear cells, obtained before pregnancy. These TCRs come from a female donor with multiple sclerosis, enrolled in a pregnancy study. The CDR3 runs from the conserved cysteine through the conserved F or W. The order of the fields is V gene, J gene, D gene, CDR3 length, clone size, CDR3 protein, CDR3 DNA. D genes are given only for firm matches. The size of a clone is reported for some rows only, either as once, few or many, or as a class for expanded clones.

v_gene: TRBV7-9; j_gene: TRBJ2-1; d_gene: TRBD2; len: 14; abundance: -; CDR3aa: CASSYSGGGNEQFF; CDR3nt: TGTGCCAGCAGTTACAGCGGGGGTGGGAATGAGCAGTTCTTC
v_gene: TRBV27; j_gene: TRBJ1-2; d_gene: TRBD1; len: 13; abundance: -; CDR3aa: CASSWTGGHGYTF; CDR3nt: TGTGCCAGCAGTTGGACAGGGGGCCATGGCTACACCTTC
v_gene: TRBV15; j_gene: TRBJ2-7; d_gene: -; len: 14; abundance: -; CDR3aa: CATSTRTADYEQYF; CDR3nt: TGTGCCACCAGCACCCGGACTGCAGACTACGAGCAGTACTTC
v_gene: TRBV5-6; j_gene: TRBJ2-2; d_gene: TRBD2; len: 17; abundance: once; CDR3aa: CASSPGSSGASGGELFF; CDR3nt: TGTGCCAGCAGCCCTGGGAGTAGCGGGGCCTCGGGCGGGGAGCTGTTTTTT
v_gene: TRBV27; j_gene: TRBJ2-3; d_gene: TRBD2; len: 15; abundance: -; CDR3aa: CASSPVAGGRHTQYF; CDR3nt: TGTGCCAGCAGTCCCGTGGCGGGGGGCCGCCATACGCAGTATTTT
v_gene: TRBV5-4; j_gene: TRBJ2-5; d_gene: -; len: 15; abundance: once; CDR3aa: CASSFTGDKEETQYF; CDR3nt: TGTGCCAGCAGCTTTACCGGGGACAAAGAGGAGACCCAGTACTTC
v_gene: TRBV19; j_gene: TRBJ2-1; d_gene: TRBD2; len: 19; abundance: -; CDR3aa: CASSSSGTSGGGSYNEQFF; CDR3nt: TGTGCCAGTAGTTCATCCGGGACTAGCGGGGGAGGATCCTACAATGAGCAGTTCTTC
v_gene: TRBV5-6; j_gene: TRBJ1-1; d_gene: -; len: 12; abundance: -; CDR3aa: CASSFFGNRAFF; CDR3nt: TGTGCCAGCAGCTTCTTCGGGAATCGAGCTTTCTTT
v_gene: TRBV19; j_gene: TRBJ2-1; d_gene: TRBD2; len: 18; abundance: -; CDR3aa: CASSIEQSGSRPHNEQFF; CDR3nt: TGTGCCAGTAGTATAGAACAAAGCGGGAGCCGCCCCCACAATGAGCAGTTCTTC
v_gene: TRBV7-9; j_gene: TRBJ1-4; d_gene: -; len: 16; abundance: -; CDR3aa: CASSPPVGGTNEKLFF; CDR3nt: TGTGCCAGCAGCCCCCCGGTCGGGGGAACTAATGAAAAACTGTTTTTT
v_gene: TRBV6-5; j_gene: TRBJ1-3; d_gene: -; len: 14; abundance: -; CDR3aa: CASSYGVDGNTIYF; CDR3nt: TGTGCCAGCAGTTACGGAGTAGATGGAAACACCATATATTTT
v_gene: TRBV7-9; j_gene: TRBJ1-1; d_gene: -; len: 14; abundance: once; CDR3aa: CASSLYGINTEAFF; CDR3nt: TGTGCCAGCAGCTTATACGGGATCAACACTGAAGCTTTCTTT
v_gene: TRBV30; j_gene: TRBJ1-1; d_gene: -; len: 13; abundance: -; CDR3aa: CAQIRRGHTEAFF; CDR3nt: TGTGCCCAAATCAGGCGGGGGCACACTGAAGCTTTCTTT
v_gene: TRBV1; j_gene: TRBJ2-3; d_gene: -; len: 18; abundance: once; CDR3aa: CTSSQSGLAGGLTDTQYF; CDR3nt: TGCACCAGCAGCCAATCGGGACTAGCGGGGGGACTCACAGATACGCAGTATTTT
v_gene: TRBV27; j_gene: TRBJ1-1; d_gene: -; len: 13; abundance: once; CDR3aa: CASSMTVNTEAFF; CDR3nt: TGTGCCAGCAGTATGACAGTGAACACTGAAGCTTTCTTT
v_gene: TRBV28; j_gene: TRBJ1-5; d_gene: TRBD1; len: 15; abundance: once; CDR3aa: CASSPTGTANQPQHF; CDR3nt: TGTGCCAGCAGTCCCACCGGGACAGCTAATCAGCCCCAGCATTTT
v_gene: TRBV11-2; j_gene: TRBJ2-7; d_gene: TRBD1; len: 16; abundance: -; CDR3aa: CASSLDLTGVYYEQYF; CDR3nt: TGTGCCAGCAGCTTAGATCTAACAGGGGTCTACTACGAGCAGTACTTC
v_gene: TRBV5-6; j_gene: TRBJ2-7; d_gene: -; len: 13; abundance: -; CDR3aa: CASSDGTTYEQYF; CDR3nt: TGTGCCAGCAGCGACGGGACAACCTACGAGCAGTACTTC
v_gene: TRBV6-6; j_gene: TRBJ1-2; d_gene: -; len: 11; abundance: -; CDR3aa: CASGTEGGYTF; CDR3nt: TGTGCCAGCGGAACAGAAGGTGGCTACACCTTC
v_gene: TRBV5-1; j_gene: TRBJ2-5; d_gene: -; len: 15; abundance: -; CDR3aa: CASSLKENFQETQYF; CDR3nt: TGCGCCAGCAGCTTGAAAGAGAATTTCCAAGAGACCCAGTACTTC
v_gene: TRBV15; j_gene: TRBJ2-1; d_gene: TRBD2; len: 16; abundance: -; CDR3aa: CATSRAKAGVYNEQFF; CDR3nt: TGTGCCACCAGCAGAGCTAAAGCGGGGGTCTACAATGAGCAGTTCTTC
v_gene: TRBV5-6; j_gene: TRBJ1-1; d_gene: TRBD1; len: 15; abundance: -; CDR3aa: CASSLDPGGNTEAFF; CDR3nt: TGTGCCAGCAGCTTGGACCCAGGGGGGAACACTGAAGCTTTCTTT